The next 20 T cell receptor beta chains were all read from a single sample in a study of T-cell reconstitution after alpha-beta-depleted transplantation in children. Unique molecular identifiers were built into the TCRbeta library. TCRdb recomputed calls from the PCR reads with MiXCR, one row per CDR3 protein. The top ten hold 3% to 4% of the sample, which has almost 400,000 distinct CDR3 sequences, over 20% seen once. Source: PBMCs from the stem cell graft donor, taken from the stem cell graft. These TCRs come from a human donor who donated a stem cell graft to a child with acute myeloid leukemia.

This clonotype was observed many times. The chain couples TRBV12-3 or TRBV12-4 to TRBJ1-2; TRBD1 aligns across 10 bases. The ends lost 8 bases at V and 4 bases at J; junction bases unmatched: 7. The CDR3 spans 14 residues. For the CDR3, the DNA is TGTGCCAGCGAACCGGGACAGGGGATCTATGGCTACACCTTC. This translates into CASEPGQGIYGYTF.

This clonotype was seen many times. The chain employs TRBV20-1 and TRBJ2-5, with D possibly TRBD1 on 6 matching bases. Germline CDR1 DFQATT, CDR2 SNEGSKA (reference sequence). V dropped 6 bases and J dropped 6 bases, with 14 bases sitting between them. The CDR3 runs to 12 residues. The CDR3 DNA follows: TGCAGTGCCCAGGACCAGGGGCAGACCCAGTACTTC. Amino acids: CSAQDQGQTQYF.

This clonotype was found a few times. This chain uses TRBV12-3 or TRBV12-4 with TRBJ1-1; 10 bases fit TRBD1. The ends lost 4 bases at V and 7 bases at J; junction bases unmatched: 6. The CDR3 extends over 14 amino acids. CDR3 in DNA: TGTGCCAGCAGTTCGGGACAGGGGCGCGGTGAAGCTTTCTTT. Translated, it gives CASSSGQGRGEAFF.

The genes are TRBV28 and TRBJ2-3; TRBD2 aligns across 10 bases. In germline, CDR1 is MDHEN, CDR2 SYDVKM. The CDR3 consists of 15 residues. Unmatched junction bases numbered 9, after V lost 10 bases and J lost 2 bases. CDR3 nucleotide sequence: TGTGCCACCTCTCAGCGGGAGGGGGCCACAGATACGCAGTATTTT. Translating gives CATSQREGATDTQYF.

The sample holds a few counts of this clonotype. The J gene is TRBJ2-7, the V gene TRBV29-1; tentatively, D is TRBD2 (6 bases). The CDR3 sequence is 13 residues long. With 5 bases removed from V and 0 bases from J, the gap between germline ends came to 11 bases. Germline CDR1 reads SQVTM; CDR2 reads ANQGSEA. CDR3 in amino acids: CSVRDSDSYEQYF. Written as DNA, the CDR3 is TGCAGCGTTCGGGACTCCGACTCCTACGAGCAGTACTTC.

In this sample, this clonotype turned up many times. This chain connects TRBV20-1 to TRBJ2-3; 7 nucleotides line up with TRBD1. The germline V gene has CDR1 DFQATT and CDR2 SNEGSKA (reference sequence). This CDR3 has 14 amino acids. Trimming took 6 bases from V and 1 from J; bases not matched to a gene: 7. The CDR3 DNA is TGCAGTGCACTTGACAGGGTGGGCACAGATACGCAGTATTTT. Amino acids: CSALDRVGTDTQYF.

The chain employs TRBV5-1 and TRBJ2-5, with no clear D. Germline CDR1 and CDR2: SGHRS and YFSETQ. Between the trimmed V and J ends, which lost 0 bases and 4 bases, there was a span of 10 bases. CDR3 size: 14 residues. CDR3 in DNA: TGCGCCAGCAGCTTGGGGGGTTCAGGAGAGACCCAGTACTTC. Amino acid sequence: CASSLGGSGETQYF.

In DNA form, the CDR3 reads TGCGCCAGCAGCTTAGGACTAGATGGGACGCAAGATACGCAGTATTTT. Protein sequence: CASSLGLDGTQDTQYF. The chain carries TRBV5-1 and TRBJ2-3; 7 positions match TRBD2. The V segment lost 2 bases and the J segment 5 bases; nucleotides outside the gene matches: 11. Per the germline V gene, CDR1 is SGHRS and CDR2 is YFSETQ. The CDR3 has 16 residues.

Many counts were recorded for this clonotype. J is TRBJ2-1 and V is TRBV12-3 or TRBV12-4; D is unclear. This CDR3 region has 15 residues. V was trimmed by 6 bases and J by 1 base, leaving 13 bases between them. CDR3 sequence (DNA): TGTGCCAGCAGCCAAGGGCAGAAATCCTACAATGAGCAGTTCTTC. It specifies CASSQGQKSYNEQFF.

V gene TRBV28 combines with J gene TRBJ2-5; D may correspond to TRBD1 or TRBD2 (5 bases each). The CDR3 covers 17 residues. CDR1 and CDR2 from the germline V gene are MDHEN and SYDVKM. Trimming left V 6 bases short and J 1 base short, with 21 bases between. CDR3 nucleotide sequence: TGTGCCAGCAGACCCGCTCCGGGGCTGGGGTCCCAAGAGACCCAGTACTTC. Its translation is CASRPAPGLGSQETQYF. The variable domain in full, completed from reference TRBV28 and TRBJ2-5, reads DVKVTQSSRYLVKRTGEKVFLECVQDMDHENMFWYRQDPGLGLRLIYFSYDVKMKEKGDIPEGYSVSREKKERFSLILESASTNQTSMYLCASRPAPGLGSQETQYFGPGTRLLVL.

This clonotype came up many times. The rearrangement joins TRBV29-1 to TRBJ1-2, with D possibly being TRBD1 (5 bases). The V gene lost 4 bases and the J gene lost 6 bases, with 12 bases spanning the gap. Germline V gene data show CDR1 as SQVTM and CDR2 as ANQGSEA. CDR3 length equals 12 residues. The CDR3 protein is CSVGGRADGYTF. CDR3 nucleotides: TGCAGCGTTGGCGGCAGGGCGGATGGCTACACCTTC.

The chain joins TRBV12-3 or TRBV12-4 to TRBJ2-5; TRBD2 is a possible D gene (6 bases). The V and J ends lost 5 bases and 5 bases respectively, with 15 bases between them. CDR3 length: 14 residues. The CDR3, as DNA: TGTGCCAGCAGTCCCTCGGGACTCCCCGAGACCCAGTACTTC. Its protein product is CASSPSGLPETQYF.

This clonotype showed up just a few times. V and J are TRBV25-1 and TRBJ2-2; 10 bases agree with TRBD1. V trimming: 3 bases; J trimming: 6 bases; junction bases outside the gene matches: 7. The CDR3 loop spans 16 amino acids. The germline CDR1 and CDR2 sequences are MGHDK and SYGVNS. The CDR3 region is CASSETGGEVAGELFF. For the CDR3, the DNA is TGTGCCAGCAGTGAGACAGGGGGCGAAGTGGCCGGGGAGCTGTTTTTT.

The CDR3 nucleotides read TGCGCCAGCAGCTTGGGGGGGGATGAGCAGTTCTTC. This translates into CASSLGGDEQFF. V and J are TRBV5-1 and TRBJ2-1, with D possibly matching TRBD2 (6 bases). CDR3 length: 12 residues. Germline V CDR1 and CDR2: SGHRS, YFSETQ. Trimming stripped 0 bases from V and 8 bases from J, with 6 bases between.

This clonotype was seen repeatedly, ten times or more. The V call is TRBV20-1, the J call TRBJ2-3; TRBD2 agrees at 10 bases. Germline loops: CDR1 DFQATT, CDR2 SNEGSKA (reference sequence). Losses at the gene ends were 1 base for V and 2 bases for J; bases not matched to a gene: 9. The length of the CDR3 is 17 residues. CDR3 protein: CSARGSLAGDPTDTQYF. In nucleotides, the CDR3 is TGCAGTGCTAGAGGGTCTCTAGCGGGAGACCCCACAGATACGCAGTATTTT.

The chain recombines TRBV5-1 with TRBJ2-2; TRBD2 matches 8 bases. The CDR3 spans 16 residues. The V gene end was trimmed by 4 bases and the J gene end by 0 bases; junction bases not matched to a gene: 5. The germline CDR1 and CDR2 sequences are SGHRS and YFSETQ. The CDR3 is CASSATSGANTGELFF. The CDR3 coding sequence is TGCGCCAGCAGCGCTACTAGCGGAGCGAACACCGGGGAGCTGTTTTTT.

This clonotype has ten or more counts. The chain's CDR3 is CASSTPGGVGESYNEQFF. As DNA, the CDR3 is TGTGCCAGCAGCACGCCAGGGGGCGTAGGGGAATCCTACAATGAGCAGTTCTTC. The chain uses TRBV7-6 and TRBJ2-1, with 8 bases fitting TRBD1. This CDR3 has 18 residues. CDR1 SGHVS and CDR2 FNYEAQ come from the germline V gene. Trimming at V came to 5 bases and at J to 1 base, leaving 13 bases not matched to a gene. Using reference TRBV7-6 and TRBJ2-1 for the parts outside the CDR3, the full variable domain is GAGVSQSPRYKVTKRGQDVALRCDPISGHVSLYWYRQALGQGPEFLTYFNYEAQQDKSGLPNDRFSAERPEGSISTLTIQRTEQRDSAMYRCASSTPGGVGESYNEQFFGPGTRLTVL.

The J gene is TRBJ2-7, the V gene TRBV28; tentative D call: TRBD1 (5 bases). This CDR3 is built from 14 residues. V lost 2 bases and J 1 base, leaving 9 bases between the germline ends. Germline assignment: CDR1 MDHEN and CDR2 SYDVKM. CDR3 nucleotides: TGTGCCAGCAGTTTACCCCGACAGTCCTACGAGCAGTACTTC. This translates into CASSLPRQSYEQYF.

This clonotype showed up many times. V is TRBV29-1 and J is TRBJ1-1, with TRBD1 as a possible D gene (5 bases). V gave up 4 bases and J gave up 7 bases, with 16 bases separating them. This CDR3 spans 13 amino acids. The germline V gene encodes CDR1 SQVTM and CDR2 ANQGSEA. CDR3 sequence reads: CSVARGGSGEAFF. CDR3 bases: TGCAGCGTTGCTCGCGGGGGATCGGGTGAAGCTTTCTTT.

CDR3 DNA: TGCGCCAGCAGCCAAGATTGGGTGGGCAGGAGCCTCTCCTACGAGCAGTACTTC. It yields the protein CASSQDWVGRSLSYEQYF. The chain employs TRBV4-3 and TRBJ2-7; D is unclear. Per germline, CDR1 LGHNA and CDR2 YSLEER. V was pared by 0 bases and J by 0 bases, with 18 bases between. This CDR3 comprises 18 residues.